The 14 T cell receptor beta chains reported below all come from one sample, sequenced in a study of CD8+ T cells in alopecia areata. Extraction of RNA preceded its reverse transcription into cDNA, which served as the sequencing template. The method was immunoSEQ multiplex PCR; TCRdb's version includes in-frame clones alone and lacks a portion of them. The data hold about 200,000 clones, with about three fifths observed a single time. The starting material was CD4+ T cells sorted from blood, obtained at week 0. These receptors came from a human donor with alopecia areata.

The chain's CDR3 is CASSLGTGETQYF. CDR3 coding DNA: TGCGCCAGCAGCCTTGGGACAGGCGAGACCCAGTACTTC. V usage is TRBV5-1 and J usage is TRBJ2-5, with 8 bases aligning to TRBD1. Germline CDR1 reads SGHRS; CDR2 reads YFSETQ. The CDR3 consists of 13 residues. J gave up 5 bases and V 4 bases, and 4 bases lay outside the gene matches.

This clone was observed a few times. The chain combines TRBV5-1 with TRBJ1-2, with TRBD1 as a possible D gene (5 bases). Trimming removed 0 bases from V and 4 bases from J, with 7 bases in between. Germline CDR1 and CDR2: SGHRS and YFSETQ. The CDR3 sequence is 13 residues long. The CDR3 loop reads CASSLGQLYGYTF. DNA for the CDR3: TGCGCCAGCAGCTTGGGACAGCTCTATGGCTACACCTTC.

This clone is a singleton in its sample. The chain is built from TRBV27 and TRBJ2-7; 10 nucleotides agree with TRBD2. CDR1 MNHEY and CDR2 SMNVEV come from the germline V gene (reference sequence). The CDR3 covers 15 residues. V gave up 3 bases and J gave up 7 bases; unmatched junction bases: 9. CDR3 DNA: TGTGCCAGCAGTTTCTCCAGCGGGGGGGCCAAGGAGCAGTACTTC. This codes for CASSFSSGGAKEQYF.

This clone came up a few times. This chain links TRBV30 with TRBJ2-1; tentatively, D is TRBD2 (5 bases). Trimming pared 4 bases from V and 9 bases from J, leaving 19 bases between. Per the germline V gene, CDR1 is GTSNPN and CDR2 is SVGIG (reference sequence). CDR3 length: 14 residues. The CDR3 region is CAWTLSGVAGEQFF. The DNA of the CDR3 is TGTGCCTGGACCTTATCCGGGGTAGCCGGTGAGCAGTTCTTC.

This chain links TRBV7-2 with TRBJ2-6, with 9 nucleotides matching TRBD1. Germline CDR1 reads SGHTA; CDR2 reads FQGNSA. The V segment lost 5 bases and the J segment 1 base; nucleotides outside the gene matches: 6. This CDR3 comprises 17 residues. CDR3 sequence: CASSTGQGLSGANVLTF. The CDR3 nucleotides read TGTGCCAGCAGCACGGGACAGGGTCTATCTGGGGCCAACGTCCTGACTTTC.

This clone was counted only a few times. The chain carries TRBV5-4 and TRBJ2-7; D remains unclear. This CDR3 comprises 14 residues. V gave up 4 bases and J gave up 5 bases, with 16 bases separating them. The V gene's germline CDR1 is SGHNT and CDR2 YYREEE (reference sequence). The CDR3: CASSGTLGWDEQYF. Here the CDR3 DNA reads TGTGCCAGCAGCGGTACTTTGGGATGGGACGAGCAGTACTTC.

The CDR3: CARGLYDQPQHF. The CDR3 bases are TGTGCCAGAGGGCTTTACGATCAGCCCCAGCATTTT. The V call is TRBV11-1, the J call TRBJ1-5; D unclear. V dropped 9 bases and J dropped 5 bases, with 11 bases sitting between them. CDR1 is SGHAT and CDR2 is FQDESV in the germline V gene (reference sequence). The CDR3 contains 12 residues. The full variable domain, in which reference TRBV11-1 and TRBJ1-5 provide the parts outside the CDR3, is EAEVAQSPRYKITEKSQAVAFWCDPISGHATLYWYRQILGQGPELLVQFQDESVVDDSQLPKDRFSAERLKGVDSTLKIQPAELGDSAMYLCARGLYDQPQHFGDGTRLSIL.

The chain joins TRBV30 to TRBJ1-2, with D uncertain. V lost 2 bases, J lost 11 bases, and 15 bases lay in between. The CDR3 spans 12 residues. Germline V gives CDR1 GTSNPN, CDR2 SVGIG (reference sequence). CDR3 nucleotides: TGTGCCTGGAGTAAGGATCGCCGGGAGTACACCTTC. Its translation: CAWSKDRREYTF.

The chain links TRBV6-5 to TRBJ2-3, with a weak D call TRBD1 (6 bases). Trimming shortened V by 4 bases and J by 3 bases, and 17 bases separated the two germline ends. Germline V gene lookup returns CDR1 MNHEY and CDR2 SVGAGI. The CDR3 loop spans 16 amino acids. The CDR3 spells CASSSHSGALTDTQYF. The CDR3 DNA sequence: TGTGCCAGCAGTTCCCATTCAGGGGCGCTTACAGATACGCAGTATTTT.

J is TRBJ1-5 and V is TRBV30, with no clear D. The V gene's germline CDR1 is GTSNPN and CDR2 SVGIG (reference sequence). The CDR3 runs 12 residues. The V end was cut by 2 bases, the J end by 4 bases, with 6 bases between. The CDR3 protein is CAWSPGNQPQHF. The CDR3 DNA reads TGTGCCTGGAGTCCGGGTAATCAGCCCCAGCATTTT. Drawing the rest from reference TRBV30 and TRBJ1-5, the complete variable domain is SQTIHQWPATLVQPVGSPLSLECTVEGTSNPNLYWYRQAAGRGLQLLFYSVGIGQISSEVPQNLSASRPQDRQFILSSKKLLLSDSGFYLCAWSPGNQPQHFGDGTRLSIL.

The CDR3 protein is CASSFAGASTDTQYF. In nucleotides, the CDR3 is TGTGCCAGCAGCTTTGCGGGGGCTAGCACAGATACGCAGTATTTT. The chain links TRBV6-1 to TRBJ2-3; D possibly corresponds to TRBD2 (7 bases). Germline loops: CDR1 MNHNS, CDR2 SASEGT. CDR3 length: 15 amino acids. Trimming took 6 bases from V and 0 from J, leaving 13 bases between them.

This clone was counted only a few times. The V gene is TRBV2, the J gene TRBJ1-5, with D hard to call. CDR3 length equals 13 residues. Germline assignment: CDR1 SNHLY and CDR2 FYNNEI. The V gene lost 8 bases and the J gene lost 2 bases, with 10 bases spanning the gap. CDR3 sequence (DNA): TGTGCCAGCGACCGCGAGGGCAATCAGCCCCAGCATTTT. Translated, it gives CASDREGNQPQHF.

This clone appeared a few times. The rearrangement uses TRBV7-8 and TRBJ2-5; D possibly corresponds to TRBD2 (5 bases). Germline loops: CDR1 SGHVS, CDR2 FQNEAQ. Trimming took 10 bases from V and 3 from J, leaving 12 bases between them. The CDR3 loop spans 12 amino acids. The CDR3, as DNA: TGTGCCATCGACACGGGGAAAGAGACCCAGTACTTC. Residues: CAIDTGKETQYF.

The chain couples TRBV4-1 to TRBJ2-1, with 13 nucleotides matching TRBD2. CDR1 is MGHRA and CDR2 is YSYEKL in the germline V gene. The length of the CDR3 is 16 residues. V shed 4 bases and J 6 bases; nucleotides not matched to a gene: 6. The CDR3 DNA reads TGCGCCAGCAGCCTTCGGACTAGCGGGAGTCTCAATGAGCAGTTCTTC. It codes for CASSLRTSGSLNEQFF.